These 5 T cell receptor beta chains share one sample of origin, sequenced in a study of monozygotic twins with inflammatory bowel disease. TCRdb reworked the 5' RACE reads into one entry per CDR3 protein, no DNA. Listed are under 200,000 distinct CDR3 sequences; 2.8% falls within the top ten. Sample: blood. All receptors come from a human donor with ulcerative colitis or Crohn's disease, or a healthy co-twin of an affected twin (not recorded which).

This chain links TRBV11-2 with TRBJ2-5; TCRdb proposes TRBD1, but this gene call is untestable without DNA. This CDR3 contains 14 residues. Germline CDR1 SGHAT, CDR2 FQNNGV. This CDR3 is CASSLARGFETQYF.

The chain recombines TRBV7-6 with TRBJ2-7. CDR1 is SGHVS, CDR2 FNYEAQ, per germline. The CDR3 runs 13 residues. The CDR3 loop is CASSLRPLYEQYF.

CDR3 amino acids: CASSFGGGLAGVETQYF. The chain couples TRBV12-3 or TRBV12-4 to TRBJ2-5; there is no DNA to check the TCRdb D call of TRBD2. This CDR3 comprises 17 residues.

The V gene is TRBV20-1, the J gene TRBJ2-7; absent DNA, TCRdb's TRBD2 call cannot be checked. This CDR3 comprises 15 residues. CDR1 and CDR2 (germline): DFQATT, SNEGSKA (reference sequence). The CDR3 loop reads CSARGGSGAPYEQYF.

This chain joins TRBV29-1 and TRBJ2-1. This CDR3 spans 14 amino acids. Germline loops: CDR1 SQVTM, CDR2 ANQGSEA. The CDR3 here is CSVGVVLTYNEQFF.